Listed here are 3 T cell receptor beta chains from one sample, sequenced in a study of siplizumab effects on memory and regulatory T cells. These receptors are not linked to any known antigen. The method was immunoSEQ multiplex PCR; TCRdb's version includes in-frame clones alone and lacks a portion of them. The table records under 4,500 clones, roughly 57% of them present only once. Coculture of mixed lymphocyte reaction cells was performed at 37°C for more than 5 days. Sequenced material: CFSE-low (dividing) CD4+ T cells sorted from an allogeneic mixed lymphocyte reaction. All receptors derive from a human donor in good health; the cells came from an allogeneic mixed lymphocyte reaction.

This rearrangement joins TRBV6-5 to TRBJ2-7; D perhaps matches TRBD1 (5 bases). Looked up from germline, CDR1 is MNHEY and CDR2 is SVGAGI. The CDR3 length is 13 residues. Trimming cost V 0 bases and J 6 bases, with 9 bases left between them. The CDR3: CASSYSQGGEQYF. For the CDR3, the DNA is TGTGCCAGCAGTTACTCGCAGGGTGGCGAGCAGTACTTC.

The V and J genes are TRBV6-4 and TRBJ1-1; D uncertain. Germline values: CDR1 MRHNA, CDR2 SNTAGT. CDR3 length equals 13 residues. Deletions cut 3 bases from V and 1 base from J, with 6 bases between. CDR3 sequence: CASSEGWNTEAFF. Written as DNA, the CDR3 is TGTGCCAGCAGTGAGGGTTGGAACACTGAAGCTTTCTTT.

The rearrangement joins TRBV7-2 to TRBJ1-2, with 7 bases aligning to TRBD1. CDR3 size: 14 residues. V dropped 3 bases and J dropped 4; count of bases not matched to a gene: 5. Germline V lookup: CDR1 SGHTA, CDR2 FQGNSA. This chain's CDR3 is CASSFGRGTYGYTF. The CDR3 bases are TGTGCCAGCAGCTTTGGCAGGGGGACCTATGGCTACACCTTC.